These 10 T cell receptor beta chains were all obtained from the same sample, sequenced in a study of cytomegalovirus exposure and HLA in healthy donors. Some clones are missing from TCRdb's copy, which holds only in-frame ones; the method was immunoSEQ multiplex PCR. The profile covers about 110,000 clones, with about 85% appearing a single time and 1.8% taken by the ten largest. The specimen was PBMCs. The origin of the receptors is a woman aged 18-29 years in good health and CMV-seropositive.

V and J are TRBV5-1 and TRBJ2-1; 7 nucleotides align to TRBD2. There are 15 residues in the CDR3. The trim removed 2 bases at V and 0 bases at J, leaving 2 bases unmatched. Germline V lookup: CDR1 SGHRS, CDR2 YFSETQ. The CDR3 DNA reads TGCGCCAGCAGCTTAGCGGGGAGCTCCTACAATGAGCAGTTCTTC. It encodes CASSLAGSSYNEQFF.

The chain has TRBV11-1 and TRBJ2-5, with D perhaps matching TRBD2 (6 bases). This CDR3 is 17 amino acids long. Trimming stripped 7 bases from V and 0 bases from J, with 21 bases between. Germline loops: CDR1 SGHAT, CDR2 FQDESV (reference sequence). The DNA for the CDR3 is TGTGCCAGCACATCAACCGAAAGCGGGTCGTACCAAGAGACCCAGTACTTC. Protein sequence: CASTSTESGSYQETQYF.

This rearrangement joins TRBV14 to TRBJ2-1; D gene unclear. Trimming cost V 3 bases and J 8 bases, with 11 bases left between them. Germline V CDR1 and CDR2: SGHDN, FVKESK. CDR3 length: 13 amino acids. DNA for the CDR3: TGTGCCAGCAGCCACCGCGCCGAGCATGAGCAGTTCTTC. The encoded protein is CASSHRAEHEQFF.

The J gene is TRBJ1-4, the V gene TRBV5-1; D gene ambiguous. This CDR3 has 16 residues. The V end lost 1 base, the J end lost 5 bases, and 15 bases lay between the germline ends. The germline V gene encodes CDR1 SGHRS and CDR2 YFSETQ. CDR3 in amino acids: CASSLLFQAPNEKLFF. The CDR3 DNA follows: TGCGCCAGCAGCTTGCTCTTTCAGGCGCCGAATGAAAAACTGTTTTTT.

The chain uses TRBV4-1 and TRBJ1-3, with D maybe TRBD1 (5 bases). With 0 bases removed from V and 5 bases from J, the gap between germline ends came to 17 bases. The germline gives CDR1 MGHRA, CDR2 YSYEKL. The CDR3 has 17 residues. The CDR3 loop is CASSQESQGVIRNTIYF. The CDR3 nucleotides are TGCGCCAGCAGCCAAGAGTCTCAGGGCGTAATAAGAAACACCATATATTTT.

CDR3 nucleotide sequence: TGTGCCAGCAGTTTAAGAGGGTTCATAAATTCACCCCTCCACTTT. Residues: CASSLRGFINSPLHF. The chain combines TRBV28 with TRBJ1-6; D call uncertain. Germline V lookup: CDR1 MDHEN, CDR2 SYDVKM. V lost 2 bases and J 7 bases, leaving 12 bases between the germline ends. The CDR3 sequence is 15 residues long.

This rearrangement joins TRBV2 to TRBJ1-3, with D hard to call. The CDR3 is made up of 16 amino acids. Germline CDR1 reads SNHLY; CDR2 reads FYNNEI. Trimming stripped 7 bases from V and 2 bases from J, with 18 bases between. CDR3 in amino acids: CASIPSMRKTGNTIYF. The DNA of the CDR3 is TGTGCCAGCATCCCCTCGATGAGGAAAACTGGAAACACCATATATTTT.

The gene calls are TRBV9 and TRBJ1-5; D gene ambiguous. V shed 0 bases and J shed 7 bases, with 14 bases lying between them. Germline V gives CDR1 SGDLS, CDR2 YYNGEE. The CDR3 contains 15 residues. CDR3 nucleotide sequence: TGTGCCAGCAGCGTAGAGCCGTCCCCAGGCCAGCCCCAGCATTTT. It specifies CASSVEPSPGQPQHF.

This chain links TRBV13 with TRBJ2-3; TRBD2 agrees at 7 bases. Germline V gives CDR1 PRHDT, CDR2 FYEKMQ (reference sequence). Unmatched junction bases numbered 1, after V lost 0 bases and J lost 1 base. This CDR3 contains 15 residues. The chain's CDR3 is CASSLGTSGTDTQYF. CDR3 in DNA: TGTGCCAGCAGCTTAGGAACTAGCGGCACAGATACGCAGTATTTT.

The chain has TRBV27 and TRBJ2-3, with 8 positions matching TRBD2. This CDR3 is built from 15 residues. The germline V gene encodes CDR1 MNHEY and CDR2 SMNVEV (reference sequence). V lost 8 bases, J lost 3 bases, and 10 bases stayed unmatched. The CDR3 here is CASSRRPGGTDTQYF. CDR3 nucleotide sequence: TGTGCCAGCTCCCGCCGACCGGGGGGGACAGATACGCAGTATTTT.